This note documents a single T cell receptor (beta chain) sequence. These data originate in a study of blood T cell repertoires in COVID-19. For the study at large: Collection of acute and convalescent COVID-19 samples took place in the United States, Italy and Spain. PBMCs, B-cell-depleted T cells, or T cells were the source of the cDNA or gDNA that made up the material.

Germline V gene lookup returns CDR1 SGDLS and CDR2 YYNGEE. Trimming removed 0 bases from V and 6 bases from J, with 19 bases in between. This CDR3 region has 17 residues. TCRdb's copy holds only in-frame clones and misses some; the assay was immunoSEQ multiplex PCR. The data show about 260,000 clones, 80% to 90% seen once. This receptor was identified in a woman in her thirties or forties who had recovered from COVID-19. Sequenced sample: peripheral blood. This chain links TRBV9 with TRBJ2-1; D is unresolved. CDR3 DNA sequence: TGTGCCAGCAGCGTAGAACCAAGTCCCAAGCTTTTCAATGAGCAGTTCTTC. Its translation is CASSVEPSPKLFNEQFF.